A single sample is the source of the 5 T cell receptor beta chains below, sequenced in a study of T cells in Graves' hyperthyroidism and ophthalmopathy. RNA transcripts provided the source from which TCR beta CDR3 regions were amplified. TCR CDR3 regions were first amplified by RT-PCR with HTBI primers. TCRdb called the multiplex PCR reads again in MiXCR, with one record for every CDR3 protein. The profile shows approximately 590,000 distinct CDR3 sequences, around a sixth of them singletons. Sequenced sample: blood. The receptors here all came from a woman aged 25 to 45 with Graves' hyperthyroidism.

The sample holds a few counts of this clonotype. The chain links TRBV10-1 to TRBJ2-5; 9 bases match TRBD1. This CDR3 comprises 15 residues. Germline CDR1 is WNHNN and CDR2 is SYGVQD (reference sequence). V lost 0 bases, J lost 1 base, and 0 bases stayed unmatched. The CDR3 region is CASSESQGAQETQYF. As DNA, the CDR3 is TGCGCCAGCAGTGAGTCACAGGGGGCCCAAGAGACCCAGTACTTC.

This clonotype was observed many times. The rearrangement links TRBV7-3 to TRBJ2-6; unclear D gene. The CDR3 runs to 16 residues. Germline CDR1 SGHTA, CDR2 FQGTGA. The ends were cut back, 3 bases at V and 1 base at J, with 10 bases in the middle. CDR3 residues: CASSFPAYSGANVLTF. DNA of the CDR3: TGTGCCAGCAGCTTCCCAGCCTATTCTGGGGCCAACGTCCTGACTTTC.

This clonotype was seen at least ten times. The V and J genes are TRBV6-2 or TRBV6-3 and TRBJ2-2, with 8 bases that match TRBD1. V lost 0 bases, J lost 1 base, and 4 bases stayed unmatched. The CDR3 runs 17 residues. Germline lookup yields CDR1 MNHEY and CDR2 SVGEGT. For the CDR3, the DNA is TGTGCCAGCAGTTACTCCGACAGGGGAGGGAACACCGGGGAGCTGTTTTTT. It codes for CASSYSDRGGNTGELFF.

The rearrangement links TRBV18 to TRBJ1-1; 8 nucleotides line up with TRBD1. CDR1 and CDR2 from the germline V gene are KGHSH and LQKENI. V was clipped by 5 bases and J by 6 bases; unmatched bases: 2. The CDR3 consists of 12 residues. The CDR3 nucleotides read TGTGCCAGCTCAGACAGGGGCCCTGAAGCTTTCTTT. Translated, it gives CASSDRGPEAFF.

This clonotype was detected only a few times. The chain employs TRBV12-3 or TRBV12-4 and TRBJ2-7; D uncertain. Trimming cost V 4 bases and J 2 bases, with 9 bases left between them. This CDR3 has 13 residues. CDR3 in DNA: TGTGCCAGCAGTTGGCGCGGAACCTACGAGCAGTACTTC. This codes for CASSWRGTYEQYF.